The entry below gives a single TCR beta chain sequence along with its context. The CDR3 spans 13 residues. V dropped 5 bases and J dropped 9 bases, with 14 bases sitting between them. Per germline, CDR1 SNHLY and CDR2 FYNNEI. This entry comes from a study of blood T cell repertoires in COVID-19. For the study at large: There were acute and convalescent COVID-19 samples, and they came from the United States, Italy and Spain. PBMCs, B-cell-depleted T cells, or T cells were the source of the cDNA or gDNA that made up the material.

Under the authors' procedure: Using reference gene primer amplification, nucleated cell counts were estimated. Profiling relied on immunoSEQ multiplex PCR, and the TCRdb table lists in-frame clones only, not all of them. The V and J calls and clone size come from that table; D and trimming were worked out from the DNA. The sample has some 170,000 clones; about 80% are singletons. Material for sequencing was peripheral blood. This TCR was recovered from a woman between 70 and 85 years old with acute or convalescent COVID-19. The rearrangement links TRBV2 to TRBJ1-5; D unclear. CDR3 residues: CASSRREFRPQHF. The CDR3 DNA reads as TGTGCCAGCAGTCGCCGGGAGTTCCGGCCCCAGCATTTT.